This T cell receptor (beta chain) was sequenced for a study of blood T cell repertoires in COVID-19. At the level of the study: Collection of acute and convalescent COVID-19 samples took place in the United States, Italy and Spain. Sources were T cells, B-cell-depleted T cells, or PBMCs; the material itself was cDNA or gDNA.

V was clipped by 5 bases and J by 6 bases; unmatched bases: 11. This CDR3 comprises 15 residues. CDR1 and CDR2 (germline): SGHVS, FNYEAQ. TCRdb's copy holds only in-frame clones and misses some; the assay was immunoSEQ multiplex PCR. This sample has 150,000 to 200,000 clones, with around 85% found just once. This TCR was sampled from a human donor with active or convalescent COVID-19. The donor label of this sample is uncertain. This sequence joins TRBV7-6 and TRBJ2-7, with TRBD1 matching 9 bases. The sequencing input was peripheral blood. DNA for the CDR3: TGTGCCAGCAGCAAAACCGGGACAGGGCGTGCCGAGCAGTACTTC. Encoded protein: CASSKTGTGRAEQYF. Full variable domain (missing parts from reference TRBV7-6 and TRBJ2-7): GAGVSQSPRYKVTKRGQDVALRCDPISGHVSLYWYRQALGQGPEFLTYFNYEAQQDKSGLPNDRFSAERPEGSISTLTIQRTEQRDSAMYRCASSKTGTGRAEQYFGPGTRLTVT.